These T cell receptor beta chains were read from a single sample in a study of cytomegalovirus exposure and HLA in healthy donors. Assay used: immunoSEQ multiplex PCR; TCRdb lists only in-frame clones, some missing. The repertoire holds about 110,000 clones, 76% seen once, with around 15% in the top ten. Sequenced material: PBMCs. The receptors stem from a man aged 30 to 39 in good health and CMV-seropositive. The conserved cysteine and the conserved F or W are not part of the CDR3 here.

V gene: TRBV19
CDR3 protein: ASSISFSGYDQPQH

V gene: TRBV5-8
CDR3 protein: ASSRTQGDGYT

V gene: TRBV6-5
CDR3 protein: ASSYLGHTYEQY

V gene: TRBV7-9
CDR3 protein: ASSLEGDYGYT

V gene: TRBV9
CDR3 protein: ASSVEAGGVRTGELF

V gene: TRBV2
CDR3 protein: ASSPTADGYT

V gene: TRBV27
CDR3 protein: ASSLGTGALNTEAF

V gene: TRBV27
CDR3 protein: ASSRAPQRGGYNEQF

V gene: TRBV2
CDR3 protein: ASSSSYVRGFFEQY

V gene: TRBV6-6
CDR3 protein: ASVKRGGLYNEQF

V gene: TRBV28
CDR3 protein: ASSQGTRAHEQY

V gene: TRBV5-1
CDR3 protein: ASSLDSGGVTDTQY

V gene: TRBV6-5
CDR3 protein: ASSTPGQIYEQY

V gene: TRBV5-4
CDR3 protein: ASSFGQGGLYEQY

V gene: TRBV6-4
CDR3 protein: ASSERDGGTDTQY

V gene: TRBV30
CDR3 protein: AWTWTSGSQETQY

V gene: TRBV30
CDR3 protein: AWGGQGISTNEKLF

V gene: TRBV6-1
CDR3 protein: ASSEGWGTGANYGYT

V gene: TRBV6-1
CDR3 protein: ASSEVGQVVTIY

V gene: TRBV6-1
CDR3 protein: ASSDRQGAPIGYEQY

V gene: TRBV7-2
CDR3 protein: ASSPPLRTRAYEQY

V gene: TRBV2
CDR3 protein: ASRREAEAF

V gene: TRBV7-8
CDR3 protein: ASSLGGTGAEKLF

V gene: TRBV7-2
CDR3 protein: ASSRTYQETQY

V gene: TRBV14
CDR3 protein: ASSPLQRNEKLF

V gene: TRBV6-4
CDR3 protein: ASSDSASGGVDTQY

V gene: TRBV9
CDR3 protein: ASSVGGRAEAF

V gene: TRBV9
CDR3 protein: ASSVASGGDEQY

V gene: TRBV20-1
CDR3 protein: SASNYEQF

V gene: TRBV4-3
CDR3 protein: ASSLKTFSGAGGVDEQF

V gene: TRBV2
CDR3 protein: ASRDTGQLYGYT

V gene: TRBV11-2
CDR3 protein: ASSFRTDRAHEQY

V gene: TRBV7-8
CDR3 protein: ASSLIDRPYGYT

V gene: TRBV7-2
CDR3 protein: ASSLQGQLNSPLH

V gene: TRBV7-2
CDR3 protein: ASSLWLAGGNYEQY

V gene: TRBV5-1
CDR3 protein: ASRPLPGLQETQY

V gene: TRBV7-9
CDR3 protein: ASNNPSGEAF

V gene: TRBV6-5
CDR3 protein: ASSYSDSSGANVLT

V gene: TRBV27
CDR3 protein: ASSRLAGGPSTDTQY

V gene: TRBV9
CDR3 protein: ASSVGGGAAYEQY

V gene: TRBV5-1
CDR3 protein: ASSLATGNEKLF

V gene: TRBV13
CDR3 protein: ASSSPGNNIEQY

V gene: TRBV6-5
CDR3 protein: ASSPPGGWNTEAF

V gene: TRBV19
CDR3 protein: ASSSQGQTGNTIY

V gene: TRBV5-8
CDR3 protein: ASSLRDSLTDTQY

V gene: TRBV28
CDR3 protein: ASRGRTAGSYEQY

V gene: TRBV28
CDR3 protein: ASSYRGVVYEQY

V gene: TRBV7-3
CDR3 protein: ASSLTGGREQY

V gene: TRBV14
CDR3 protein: ASSKGGNEQF

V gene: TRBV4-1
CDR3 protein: ASSQAPGTGGNQPQH

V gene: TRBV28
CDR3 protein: ASSLARNTEAF

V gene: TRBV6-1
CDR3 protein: ASSDYRAGGEKLF

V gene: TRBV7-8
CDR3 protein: ASSPRRAPSTDTQY

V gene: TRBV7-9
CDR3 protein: ASSAQGIRETQY

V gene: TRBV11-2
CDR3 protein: ASSLGSGALNEQF